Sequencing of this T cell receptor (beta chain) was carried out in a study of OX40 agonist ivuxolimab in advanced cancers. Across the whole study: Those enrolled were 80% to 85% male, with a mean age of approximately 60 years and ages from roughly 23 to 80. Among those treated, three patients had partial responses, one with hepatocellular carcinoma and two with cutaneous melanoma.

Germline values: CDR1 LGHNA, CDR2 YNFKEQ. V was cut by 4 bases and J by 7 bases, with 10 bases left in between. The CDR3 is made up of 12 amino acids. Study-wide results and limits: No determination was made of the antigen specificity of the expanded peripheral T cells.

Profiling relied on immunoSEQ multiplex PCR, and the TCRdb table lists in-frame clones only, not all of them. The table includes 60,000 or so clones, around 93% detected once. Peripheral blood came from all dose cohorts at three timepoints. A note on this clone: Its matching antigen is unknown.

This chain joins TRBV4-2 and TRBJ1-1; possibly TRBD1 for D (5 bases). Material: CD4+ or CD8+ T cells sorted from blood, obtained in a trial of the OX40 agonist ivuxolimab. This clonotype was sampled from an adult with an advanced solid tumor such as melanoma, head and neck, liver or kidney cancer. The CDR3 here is CASSRGASEAFF. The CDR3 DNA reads TGTGCCAGCAGCCGGGGCGCCAGTGAAGCTTTCTTT.